These T cell receptor beta chains were read from a single sample in a study of a mutant IDH1 vaccine in newly diagnosed glioma. TCRdb's copy holds only in-frame clones and misses some; the assay was immunoSEQ multiplex PCR. The sample lists approximately 70,000 clones; roughly 78% were seen once. The material was PBMCs, obtained from a glioma patient treated with radiotherapy, temozolomide or both. Receptors originate from a man aged 50-59 years with glioma. The CDR3 runs from the conserved cysteine through the conserved F or W. D genes are given only for firm matches. Clone size is given for some rows only: seen once, a few or many times, or a class if the clone is expanded.

V	D	J	size	CDR3	DNA
TRBV29-1	.	TRBJ2-3	.	CSGPDTGSTDTQYF	TGCAGCGGTCCCGACACGGGGAGCACAGATACGCAGTATTTT
TRBV19	.	TRBJ1-5	.	CASSIDRKGTVRNQPQHF	TGTGCCAGTAGTATAGATCGTAAGGGGACGGTGAGAAATCAGCCCCAGCATTTT
TRBV5-3	.	TRBJ1-2	.	CARRQRTANYGYTF	TGTGCCAGAAGACAGCGGACAGCTAACTATGGCTACACCTTC
TRBV15	TRBD1	TRBJ1-1	.	CATSRGDRGPNTEAFF	TGTGCCACCAGCAGAGGTGACAGGGGGCCGAACACTGAAGCTTTCTTT
TRBV9	TRBD2	TRBJ2-3	.	CASSQKGRLAVDTQYF	TGTGCCAGCAGCCAGAAGGGCAGACTAGCGGTAGATACGCAGTATTTT
TRBV11-2	TRBD1	TRBJ2-2	.	CASSLEGTGGWTGELFF	TGTGCCAGCAGCTTAGAGGGGACAGGGGGCTGGACCGGGGAGCTGTTTTTT
TRBV6-5	TRBD2	TRBJ2-1	.	CASSSKTSGGNEQFF	TGTGCCAGCAGTTCTAAGACTAGCGGGGGGAATGAGCAGTTCTTC
TRBV19	.	TRBJ1-1	.	CASSRTENTEAFF	TGTGCCAGTAGTCGGACCGAGAACACTGAAGCTTTCTTT
TRBV7-2	.	TRBJ1-1	.	CASSLGAGVVEAFF	TGTGCCAGCAGCTTAGGTGCAGGGGTAGTTGAAGCTTTCTTT
TRBV9	.	TRBJ1-5	.	CASSVGKGGRISNQPQHF	TGTGCCAGCAGCGTAGGGAAGGGGGGGAGAATTAGCAATCAGCCCCAGCATTTT
TRBV6-1	.	TRBJ2-1	.	CASSVETRGWNEQFF	TGTGCCAGCAGTGTGGAGACTAGAGGATGGAATGAGCAGTTCTTC
TRBV5-1	.	TRBJ1-6	.	CASSLRISSPNSPLHF	TGCGCCAGCAGCTTGAGGATCAGCAGCCCGAATTCACCCCTCCACTTT
TRBV4-3	.	TRBJ2-6	few	CASSQEGFSGANVLTF	TGCGCCAGCAGCCAAGAGGGCTTCTCTGGGGCCAACGTCCTGACTTTC
TRBV20-1	.	TRBJ2-1	.	CSAPDGNEQFF	TGCAGTGCTCCAGACGGGAATGAGCAGTTCTTC
TRBV5-6	TRBD1	TRBJ1-2	once	CASSPGTVLGYTF	TGTGCCAGCAGCCCCGGGACAGTTCTTGGCTACACCTTC
TRBV7-2	.	TRBJ2-2	.	CASSSLGGYAGELFF	TGTGCCAGCAGCAGCCTCGGGGGTTACGCCGGGGAGCTGTTTTTT
TRBV7-9	.	TRBJ2-7	.	CASSFTGYEQYF	TGTGCCAGCAGCTTCACAGGCTACGAGCAGTACTTC